This T cell receptor beta chain was observed in a study of blood T cell repertoires in COVID-19. Study context: Samples taken during acute and convalescent COVID-19 were collected in the United States, Italy and Spain. PBMCs, B-cell-depleted T cells, or T cells were the source of the cDNA or gDNA that made up the material.

In terms of age and location, participants ranged from about 18 to 90 years and lived in about two dozen US areas. Only a few counts were recorded for this clone. Data came from immunoSEQ multiplex PCR; TCRdb stores just in-frame clones and leaves some out. The sample shows around 390,000 clones, around nine tenths of them seen only once. The sequencing sample was made of PBMCs or T cells enriched from blood (not recorded which). The TCR sequence derives from a woman aged 45-65 years who had recovered from COVID-19.

The CDR3 nucleotides read TGTGCCAGCACCAGGGGGGTCCAGGGTAACTATGGCTACACCTTC. Protein product: CASTRGVQGNYGYTF. The chain uses TRBV13 and TRBJ1-2; TRBD1 matches 7 bases. The CDR3 sequence is 15 residues long. Germline values: CDR1 PRHDT, CDR2 FYEKMQ (reference sequence). J gave up 1 base and V 7 bases, and 9 bases lay outside the gene matches.